This TCR beta chain was sequenced in a study of T cells in Graves' hyperthyroidism and ophthalmopathy (dated by TCRdb to 2018 to 2020). Some background on the complete study: Peripheral blood was sampled at the time of initial diagnosis, prior to any treatment. To identify distinguishing TCR V-J signatures, a discovery cohort of around 98 patients was used, comprising 43 with Graves' ophthalmopathy and some 57 with stable Graves' hyperthyroidism. Prospective prediction of ophthalmopathy was tested in an independent validation cohort of some 19 hyperthyroidism patients and roughly 16 patients who later progressed to ophthalmopathy. The 85 to 100 discovery patients were randomly split 7:3 into training and test sets. The study also compared thyroid tissue and blood T-cell repertoires from roughly six Graves' hyperthyroidism patients. Following sampling, methimazole starting at 30 mg daily was given to hyperthyroidism patients, and high-dose intravenous methylprednisolone was given to ophthalmopathy patients. The paper reports TCR Vbeta CDR3 sequencing of over 120 peripheral blood samples: 43 ophthalmopathy, around 80 hyperthyroidism and around 17 progressor patients. Points the paper makes about the study in general: Blood samples also contained most of the expanded thyroid clonotypes (frequency above 0.001), which suggests that blood repertoires may reflect thyroid immune responses. In validation, progression to ophthalmopathy was predicted by the model with roughly 69% sensitivity and 72% to 85% specificity, a median of approximately 7.1 months before onset. Sample size was not statistically predetermined, and blinding of investigators to group allocation was not performed. In cross-validation, a model built on a 13 V-J signature told ophthalmopathy apart from stable hyperthyroidism with approximately 90% sensitivity and around 83% specificity, and in testing the same model reached 80%/75%.

As regards this clonotype: Its antigen has not been determined. Per-nucleotide qualities are absent, and no much larger clonotype sits a single base away.

TCR beta CDR3 regions were amplified from RNA transcripts. For the first round of RT-PCR on the TCR CDR3, the HTBI primer set was used together with the Qiagen OneStep RT-PCR kit. A second multiplex PCR round built the libraries, followed by size selection and purification. The libraries were sequenced on an Illumina HiSeq2000 using paired-end 100 bp reads. The source study handled its data this way. SOAPnuke was used to process the raw data, with reads discarded if the reads contained adapters or uncalled bases, had a mean Phred below 15, or lacked an exact constant-primer or identifier match. High-quality paired reads were merged using COPE v1.2.5, and each unique nucleotide sequence was defined as a clonotype. MiTCR v1.1 was used to align clonotypes to the IMGT TRBV, TRBD and TRBJ reference segments. The analysis was restricted to V-J combinations with a frequency above 0.0001, which together covered 99% to 99.2% of the repertoires. A TCS score was defined as the ratio of F50 (clonal expansion) to E x V (chaos), with BLOSUM62-based TCRdist applied between CDR3 peptides within each V-J. Welch's t-statistics and random forest reduced fewer than 600 V-J features to fewer than 15, which were used in a naive Bayes classifier (R e1071). Starting from the raw public reads, TCRdb applied fastp trimming at Q25, assembled clones with MiXCR and retained in-frame beta chains. Every entry covers one CDR3 protein and lists the most common genes and DNA from its rows. The V and J calls were determined by TCRdb, not by the authors. The sample profile shows under 800,000 distinct CDR3 sequences; 14% of them were found once. Jointly, the top ten make up about a tenth of the sample.

CDR1 and CDR2 are read off the germline V gene as MNHEY and SVGAGI. The CDR3 covers 15 residues, taking in both the cysteine and the phenylalanine. The CDR3 DNA has 45 bases and is translated from base 1. V is clipped by 2 bases and J by 0 bases, and the sequence between their germline boundaries is 7 bases long. Stable Graves' hyperthyroidism was defined as the absence of progression to ophthalmopathy over 18 months of follow-up. Hyperthyroidism patients were newly diagnosed, with disease duration under 2 months, and aged 18 to 65 years. Patients with uncontrolled infections, other autoimmune diseases, pregnancy or lactation were excluded. Diagnoses were established on the basis of clinical symptoms, serum thyroxine and TRAb, thyroid ultrasound, and orbital computed tomography. PBMCs were separated from approximately 10 ml of fresh peripheral blood using Ficoll-Paque density gradient centrifugation. Total RNA was extracted using Trizol reagent, and RNA quality was assessed on an Agilent 2100 Bioanalyzer.

The sequence was obtained from a woman aged 18 to 35 with Graves' hyperthyroidism. This chain joins TRBV6-5 to TRBJ1-4; no confident D gene assignment can be made. Source material: blood. The sequenced DNA: TGTGCCAGCAGTTACAGCTCGTCAACTAATGAAAAACTGTTTTTT. It encodes CASSYSSSTNEKLFF.